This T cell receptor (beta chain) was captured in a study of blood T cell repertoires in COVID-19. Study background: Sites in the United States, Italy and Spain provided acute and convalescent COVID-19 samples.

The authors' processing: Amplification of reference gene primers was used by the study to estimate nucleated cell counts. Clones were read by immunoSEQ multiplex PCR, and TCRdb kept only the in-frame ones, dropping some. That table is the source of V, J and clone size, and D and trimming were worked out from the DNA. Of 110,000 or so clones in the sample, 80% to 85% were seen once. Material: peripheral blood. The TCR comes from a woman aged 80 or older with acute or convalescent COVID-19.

The CDR3: CASSSGAGNTGELFF. The DNA of the CDR3 is TGCGCCAGCAGCTCCGGAGCGGGAAACACCGGGGAGCTGTTTTTT. The chain couples TRBV5-1 to TRBJ2-2; TRBD2 matches at 7 bases. The ends lost 3 bases at V and 2 bases at J; junction bases unmatched: 4. The CDR3 sequence is 15 residues long. CDR1 and CDR2 from the germline V gene are SGHRS and YFSETQ.